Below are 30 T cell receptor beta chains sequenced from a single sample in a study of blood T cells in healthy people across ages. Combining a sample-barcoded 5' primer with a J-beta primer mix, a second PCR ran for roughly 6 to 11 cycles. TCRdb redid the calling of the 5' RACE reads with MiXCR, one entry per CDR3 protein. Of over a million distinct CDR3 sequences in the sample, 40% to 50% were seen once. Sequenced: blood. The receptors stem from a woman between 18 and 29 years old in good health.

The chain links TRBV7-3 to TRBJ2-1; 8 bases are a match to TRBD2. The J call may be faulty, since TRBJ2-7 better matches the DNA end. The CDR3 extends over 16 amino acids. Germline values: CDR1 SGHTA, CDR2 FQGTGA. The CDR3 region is CASSEFPSSGGGEQYF. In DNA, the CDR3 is TGTGCCAGCAGCGAGTTCCCCTCCAGCGGGGGTGGAGAGCAGTACTTC.

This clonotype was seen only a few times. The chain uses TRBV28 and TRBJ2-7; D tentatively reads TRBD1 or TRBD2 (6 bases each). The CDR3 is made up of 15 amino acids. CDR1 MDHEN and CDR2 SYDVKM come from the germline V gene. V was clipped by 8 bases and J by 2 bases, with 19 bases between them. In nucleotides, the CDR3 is TGTGCCAGCCTCCCGGGGGCCTCGTCAACCTACGAGCAGTACTTC. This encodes CASLPGASSTYEQYF.

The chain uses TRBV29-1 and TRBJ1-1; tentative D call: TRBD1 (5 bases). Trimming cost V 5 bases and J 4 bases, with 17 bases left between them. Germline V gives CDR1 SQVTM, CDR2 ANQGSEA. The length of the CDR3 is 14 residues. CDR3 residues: CSVTPTRGSTEAFF. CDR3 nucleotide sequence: TGCAGCGTTACCCCTACAAGGGGAAGCACTGAAGCTTTCTTT.

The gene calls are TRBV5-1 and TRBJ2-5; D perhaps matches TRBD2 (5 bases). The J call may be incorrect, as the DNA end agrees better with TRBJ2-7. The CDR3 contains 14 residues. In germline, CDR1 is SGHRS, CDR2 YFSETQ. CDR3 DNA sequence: TGCGCCAGCAGCTCGCATAAGGAGGCCTCCGAGCAGTACTTC. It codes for CASSSHKEASEQYF.

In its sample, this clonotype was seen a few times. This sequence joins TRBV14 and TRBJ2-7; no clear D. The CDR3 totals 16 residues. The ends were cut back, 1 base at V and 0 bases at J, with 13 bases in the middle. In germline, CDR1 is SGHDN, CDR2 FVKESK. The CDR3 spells CASSQGRVPRSYEQYF. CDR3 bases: TGTGCCAGCAGCCAAGGGCGTGTTCCCCGCTCCTACGAGCAGTACTTC.

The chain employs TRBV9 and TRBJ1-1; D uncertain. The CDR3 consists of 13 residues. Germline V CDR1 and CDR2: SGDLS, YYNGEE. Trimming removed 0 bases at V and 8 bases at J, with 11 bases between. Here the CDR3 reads CASSVESGEEAFF. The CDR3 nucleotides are TGTGCCAGCAGCGTAGAGTCCGGGGAGGAAGCTTTCTTT.

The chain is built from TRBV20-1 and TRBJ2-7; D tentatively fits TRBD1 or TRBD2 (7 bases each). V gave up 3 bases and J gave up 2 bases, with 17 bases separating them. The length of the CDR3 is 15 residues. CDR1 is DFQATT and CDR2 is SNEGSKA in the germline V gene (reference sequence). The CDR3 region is CSASTGGTVTYEQYF. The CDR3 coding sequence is TGCAGTGCTAGTACCGGGGGGACAGTGACCTACGAGCAGTACTTC.

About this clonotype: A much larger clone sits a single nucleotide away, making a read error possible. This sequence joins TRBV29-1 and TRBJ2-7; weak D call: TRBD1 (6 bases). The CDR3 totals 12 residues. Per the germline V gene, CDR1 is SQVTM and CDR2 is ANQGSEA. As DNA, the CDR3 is TGCAGCGTACGGGACAATTCCTACGAGAAGTACTTC. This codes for CSVRDNSYEKYF.

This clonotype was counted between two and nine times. The CDR3 here is CASSRSGSGPDTQYF. CDR3 nucleotide sequence: TGTGCCAGCAGCCGAAGCGGGAGTGGCCCAGATACGCAGTATTTT. This chain uses TRBV6-5 with TRBJ2-3; 8 bases fit TRBD2. In germline, CDR1 is MNHEY, CDR2 SVGAGI. The V segment lost 6 bases and the J segment 4 bases; nucleotides outside the gene matches: 9. This CDR3 is built from 15 residues.

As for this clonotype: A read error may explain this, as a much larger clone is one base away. DNA of the CDR3: TGTGCCAGCAGCCCGCTGGGAGACGGGTCAGATACGCAGTATTTT. Its protein product is CASSPLGDGSDTQYF. The genes are TRBV3-1 and TRBJ2-3, with D possibly matching TRBD2 (5 bases). V lost 4 bases and J lost 4, with 15 bases in between. This CDR3 contains 15 residues. Germline lookup yields CDR1 LGHDT and CDR2 YNNKEL (reference sequence).

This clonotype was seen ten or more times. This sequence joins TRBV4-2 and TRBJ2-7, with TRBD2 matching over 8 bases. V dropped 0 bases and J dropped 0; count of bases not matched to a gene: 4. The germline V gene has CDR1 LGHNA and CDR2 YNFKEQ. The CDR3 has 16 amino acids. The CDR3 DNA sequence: TGTGCCAGCAGCCAAGACCGGACTAGCTACTCCTACGAGCAGTACTTC. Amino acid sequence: CASSQDRTSYSYEQYF.

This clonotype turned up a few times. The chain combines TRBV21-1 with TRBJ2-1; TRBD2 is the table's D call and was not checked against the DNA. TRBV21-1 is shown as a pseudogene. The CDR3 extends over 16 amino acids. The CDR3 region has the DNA TGTGCCAGCAGCAAAGAAAATAGCGGGATTTACAATGAGCAGTTCTTC. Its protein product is CASSKENSGIYNEQFF.

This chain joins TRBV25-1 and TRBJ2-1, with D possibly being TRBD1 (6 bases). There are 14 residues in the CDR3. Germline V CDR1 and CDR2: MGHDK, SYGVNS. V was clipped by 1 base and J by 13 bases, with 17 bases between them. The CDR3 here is CASSELGEGETQFF. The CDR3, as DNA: TGTGCCAGCAGTGAATTGGGCGAGGGGGAGACCCAGTTCTTC.

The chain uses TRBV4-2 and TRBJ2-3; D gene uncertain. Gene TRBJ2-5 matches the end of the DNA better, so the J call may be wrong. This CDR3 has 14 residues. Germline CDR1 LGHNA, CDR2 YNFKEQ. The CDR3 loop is CASSQGRGTETQYF. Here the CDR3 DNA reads TGTGCCAGCAGCCAAGGGAGAGGAACAGAGACCCAGTACTTC.

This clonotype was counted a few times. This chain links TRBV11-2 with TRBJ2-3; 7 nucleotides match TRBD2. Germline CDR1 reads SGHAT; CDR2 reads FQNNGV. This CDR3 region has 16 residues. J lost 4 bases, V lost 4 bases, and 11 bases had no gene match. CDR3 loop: CASSSRTRGGPDTQYF. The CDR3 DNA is TGTGCCAGCAGCTCGCGGACTAGAGGTGGCCCAGATACGCAGTATTTT.

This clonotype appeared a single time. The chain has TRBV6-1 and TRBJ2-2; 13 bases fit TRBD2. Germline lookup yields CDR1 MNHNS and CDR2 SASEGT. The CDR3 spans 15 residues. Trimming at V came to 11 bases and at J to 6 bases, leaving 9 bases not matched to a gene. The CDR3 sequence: CAGRLAGGIAGELFF. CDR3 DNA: TGTGCCGGGCGACTAGCGGGGGGAATAGCCGGGGAGCTGTTTTTT.

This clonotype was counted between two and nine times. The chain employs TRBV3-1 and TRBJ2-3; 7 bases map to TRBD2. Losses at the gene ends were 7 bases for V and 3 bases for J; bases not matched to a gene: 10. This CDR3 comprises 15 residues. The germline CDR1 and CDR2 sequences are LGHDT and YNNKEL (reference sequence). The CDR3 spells CASNRGLGLTDTQYF. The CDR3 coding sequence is TGTGCCAGCAACCGTGGACTAGGGTTAACAGATACGCAGTATTTT.

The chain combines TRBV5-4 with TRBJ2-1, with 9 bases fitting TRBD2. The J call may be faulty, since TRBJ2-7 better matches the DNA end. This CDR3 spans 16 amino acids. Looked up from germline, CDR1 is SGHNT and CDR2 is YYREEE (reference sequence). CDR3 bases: TGTGCCAGCAGCTGGCGACTAGCGGACACCTACAATGAGCAGTACTTC. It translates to CASSWRLADTYNEQYF.

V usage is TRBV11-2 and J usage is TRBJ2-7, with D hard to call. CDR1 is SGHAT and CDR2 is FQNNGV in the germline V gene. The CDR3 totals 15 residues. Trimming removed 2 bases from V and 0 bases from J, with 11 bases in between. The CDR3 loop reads CASSLTAASSYEQYF. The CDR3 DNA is TGTGCCAGCAGCTTAACTGCTGCGAGCTCCTACGAGCAGTACTTC.

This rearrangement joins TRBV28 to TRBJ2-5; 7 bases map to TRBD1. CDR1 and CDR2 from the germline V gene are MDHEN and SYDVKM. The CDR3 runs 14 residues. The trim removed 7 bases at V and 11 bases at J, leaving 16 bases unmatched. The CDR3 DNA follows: TGTGCCAGCATCCCGACAGGGCGAGGCAATGAGCAGTACTTC. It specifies CASIPTGRGNEQYF.

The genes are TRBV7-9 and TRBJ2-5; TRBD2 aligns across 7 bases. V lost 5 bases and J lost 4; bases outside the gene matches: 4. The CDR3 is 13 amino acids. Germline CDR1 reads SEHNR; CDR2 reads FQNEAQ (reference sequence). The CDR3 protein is CASSRIAGETQYF. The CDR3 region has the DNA TGTGCCAGCAGCCGGATAGCGGGAGAGACCCAGTACTTC.

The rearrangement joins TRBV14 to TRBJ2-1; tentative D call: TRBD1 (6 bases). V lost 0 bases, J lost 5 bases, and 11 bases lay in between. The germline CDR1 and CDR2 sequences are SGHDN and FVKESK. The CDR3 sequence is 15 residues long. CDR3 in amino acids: CASSQDSDRDNEQFF. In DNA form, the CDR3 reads TGTGCCAGCAGCCAAGATTCGGACAGAGACAATGAGCAGTTCTTC.

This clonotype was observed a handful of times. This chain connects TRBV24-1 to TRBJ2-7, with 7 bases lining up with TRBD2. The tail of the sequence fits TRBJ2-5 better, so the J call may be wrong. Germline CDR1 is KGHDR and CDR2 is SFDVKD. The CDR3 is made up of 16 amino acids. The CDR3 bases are TGTGCCACCAGTGATTTGGGGGCGGGAGCGGGAGAGACCCAGTACTTC. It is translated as CATSDLGAGAGETQYF.

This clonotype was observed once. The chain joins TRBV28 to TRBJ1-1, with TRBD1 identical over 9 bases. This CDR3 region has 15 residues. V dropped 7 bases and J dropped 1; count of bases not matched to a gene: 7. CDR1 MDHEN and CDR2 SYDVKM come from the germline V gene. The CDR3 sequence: CASNPLGQGNTEAFF. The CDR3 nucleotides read TGTGCCAGCAATCCCCTGGGACAGGGGAACACTGAAGCTTTCTTT.

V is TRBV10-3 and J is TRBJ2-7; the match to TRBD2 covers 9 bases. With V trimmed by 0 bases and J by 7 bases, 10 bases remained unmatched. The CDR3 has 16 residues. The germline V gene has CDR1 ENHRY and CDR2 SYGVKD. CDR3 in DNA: TGTGCCATCAGTGAGTCTGCTAGCGGGAACCCCCGGGAGCAGTACTTC. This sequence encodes CAISESASGNPREQYF.

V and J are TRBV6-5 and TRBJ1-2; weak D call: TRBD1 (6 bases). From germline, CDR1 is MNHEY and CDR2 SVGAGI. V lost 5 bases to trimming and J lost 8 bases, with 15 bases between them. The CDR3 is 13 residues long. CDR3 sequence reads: CASSTTGTEGYTF. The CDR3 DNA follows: TGTGCCAGCAGTACGACAGGAACCGAGGGCTACACCTTC.

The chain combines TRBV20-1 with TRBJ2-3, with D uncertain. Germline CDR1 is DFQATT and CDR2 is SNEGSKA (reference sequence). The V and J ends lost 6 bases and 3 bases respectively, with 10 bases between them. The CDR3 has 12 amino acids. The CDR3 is CSAAILTDTQYF. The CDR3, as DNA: TGCAGTGCCGCCATTTTGACAGATACGCAGTATTTT.

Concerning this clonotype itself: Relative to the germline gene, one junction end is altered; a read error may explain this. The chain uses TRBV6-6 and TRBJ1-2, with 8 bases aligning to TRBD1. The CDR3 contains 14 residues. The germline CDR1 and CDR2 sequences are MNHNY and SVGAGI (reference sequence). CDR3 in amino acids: CASSYSDRANGCTF. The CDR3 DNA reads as TGTGCCAGCAGTTACTCGGACAGGGCAAATGGCTGCACCTTC.

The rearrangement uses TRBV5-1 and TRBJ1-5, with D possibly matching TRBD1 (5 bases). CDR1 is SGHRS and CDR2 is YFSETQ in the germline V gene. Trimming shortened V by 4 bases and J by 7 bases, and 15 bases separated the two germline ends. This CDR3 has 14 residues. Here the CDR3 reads CASSPGEKGQPQHF. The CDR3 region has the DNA TGCGCCAGCAGCCCGGGGGAAAAGGGGCAGCCCCAGCATTTT.

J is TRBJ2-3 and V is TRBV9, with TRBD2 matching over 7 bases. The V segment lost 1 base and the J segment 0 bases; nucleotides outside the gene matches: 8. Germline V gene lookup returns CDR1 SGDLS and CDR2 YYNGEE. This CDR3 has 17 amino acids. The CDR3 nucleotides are TGTGCCAGCAGCGTATGGGGGGGGGAGCCAAGCACAGATACGCAGTATTTT. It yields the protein CASSVWGGEPSTDTQYF.